The next 5 T cell receptor beta chains were all read from a single sample in a study of prognosis after radiotherapy for stage I lung cancer. CDR3 of TCR beta was amplified from genomic DNA via a two-round multiplex PCR. Specific primers for each TRBV and TRBJ gene were what first-round PCR used. One entry per CDR3 protein results from TCRdb running MiXCR on the multiplex PCR reads. The repertoire has about 23,000 distinct CDR3 sequences, under 45% of them found once; the top ten carry 30% to 40%. The material was PBMCs, obtained before or after stereotactic body radiation therapy (not recorded which). These receptors came from a donor over 45 with non-small cell lung cancer.

By share of the sample, this clonotype is medium-sized. The rearrangement joins TRBV7-2 to TRBJ2-1; perhaps TRBD1 as D (6 bases). CDR3 length: 15 residues. V was clipped by 4 bases and J by 2 bases, with 12 bases between them. The germline gives CDR1 SGHTA, CDR2 FQGNSA. This CDR3 is CASSSGTSTYNEQFF. CDR3 nucleotide sequence: TGTGCCAGCAGCTCCGGGACAAGTACCTACAATGAGCAGTTCTTC.

This clonotype was seen repeatedly, ten times or more. The rearrangement links TRBV27 to TRBJ2-5; 7 bases align to TRBD1. With V trimmed by 8 bases and J by 5 bases, 11 bases remained unmatched. Looked up from germline, CDR1 is MNHEY and CDR2 is SMNVEV (reference sequence). This CDR3 spans 14 amino acids. As DNA, the CDR3 is TGTGCCAGCCCCTGGGACAGACTTCAGGAGACCCAGTACTTC. Its protein is CASPWDRLQETQYF.

J is TRBJ2-1 and V is TRBV5-1; 7 bases map to TRBD2. The V gene end was trimmed by 4 bases and the J gene end by 4 bases; junction bases not matched to a gene: 20. The CDR3 is 19 residues long. The germline CDR1 and CDR2 sequences are SGHRS and YFSETQ. Written as DNA, the CDR3 is TGCGCCAGCAGCCCCACGGGGACCAGCGGGATCGGCCCTTACAATGAGCAGTTCTTC. Translated, it gives CASSPTGTSGIGPYNEQFF. Full variable domain (remainder filled in from reference TRBV5-1 and TRBJ2-1): KAGVTQTPRYLIKTRGQQVTLSCSPISGHRSVSWYQQTPGQGLQFLFEYFSETQRNKGNFPGRFSGRQFSNSRSEMNVSTLELGDSALYLCASSPTGTSGIGPYNEQFFGPGTRLTVL.

J is TRBJ2-7 and V is TRBV12-5; TRBD1 matches at 9 bases. The CDR3 runs to 14 residues. The V and J ends lost 5 bases and 7 bases, in that order; junction bases with no gene match: 9. CDR1 is LGHNT and CDR2 is FRNRAP in the germline V gene. The CDR3 coding sequence is TGTGCTAGTGGTAACAGACAGGGGGGCCTGGAGCAGTACTTC. It translates to CASGNRQGGLEQYF.

J is TRBJ2-3 and V is TRBV10-3; 11 bases agree with TRBD2. The CDR3 loop spans 14 amino acids. Germline assignment: CDR1 ENHRY and CDR2 SYGVKD. Trimming took 8 bases from V and 3 from J; bases not matched to a gene: 4. CDR3 nucleotides: TGTGCCATCGCTTCTAGCGGGAGGACAGATACGCAGTATTTT. It encodes CAIASSGRTDTQYF.